This T cell receptor beta chain came from a study of blood T cell repertoires in COVID-19 (dated by TCRdb to 2020 to 2022). General notes on the study: Collaborator samples came from the United States, Italy and Spain and covered acute and convalescent phases of COVID-19. The material from the prospective study consisted of cDNA or gDNA derived from T cells, B-cell-depleted T cells, or PBMCs. Deeply sampled blood TCRbeta repertoires from subjects exposed to, actively infected with, or recovered from COVID-19 were included in the dataset. The repertoires were released in a freely available public database meant as a resource for research on the immune response to SARS-CoV-2. Samples were obtained from the ongoing ImmuneRACE study (first 160 participants) and from 950 to 1,500 subjects provided by 6 global collaborators. A de-identified subject ID, COVID-19 status, age in years and sex were almost always included in the sample metadata. Where available, HLA class I and class II types were taken from metadata supplied by the sample provider and were not determined by assay-based typing. What the research found in general, with its limitations: The amount of clinical and demographic metadata varied by source and participant and was provided uncurated.

TCRbeta CDR3 regions were amplified from genomic DNA by means of the immunoSEQ Assay, a bias-controlled multiplex PCR. The original methods were these. Nucleated cell counts per sample were estimated from amplification of reference gene primers within the assay. Sequence reads were collapsed and filtered to measure the absolute abundance of every unique TCRbeta CDR3 rearrangement. Productive Simpson clonality was computed per sample as the square root of Simpson's diversity index over productive rearrangements. The immuneACCESS repertoire file appears here via TCRdb, limited to in-frame rearrangements. These files lack a portion of the clones; in checked studies, under half of the deficit traces to unresolved V genes, and the cause of the others is not known. D and trimming were read from the DNA, whereas the V and J calls and clone size are those reported in that table. The sample records 120,000 to 150,000 clones, less than 90% of which are singletons. The ten largest clones capture almost 6% of the sample.

CDR1 and CDR2 (SGHNT, YYREEE) derive from the germline V gene (reference sequence). Spanning cysteine to phenylalanine, the CDR3 consists of 13 amino acids. Only CDR3 DNA remains: 39 bases, in frame from the first base. This clone appeared a few times. The antigen it binds to is not known. The junction departs from germline at one end; a sequencing error may be responsible. Enrolling through a virtual design, the prospective study's participants ranged in age from about 18 to 100 years and lived across 20 to 30 United States geographic areas. Cohort assignment in the prospective study relied on participant-reported clinical history from a screening survey and a study questionnaire. Exposed participants had been in contact with someone with a PCR-confirmed or clinician-diagnosed COVID-19 case within 2 weeks of study entry. Mobile phlebotomists in the prospective study collected whole blood, serum and a nasopharyngeal or oropharyngeal swab from every participant. Additional blood draws and questionnaires over an approximately 2-month period could optionally be provided by prospective study participants. Before DNA extraction, blood samples from the prospective study were shipped at room temperature or frozen.

The V gene is TRBV5-4 and the J gene is TRBJ2-1; no D segment can be confidently identified. The sample was PBMCs or T cells enriched from blood (not recorded which). The source of this sequence is a woman between 50 and 59 years old who had been exposed to COVID-19. The CDR3 corresponds to CASSPLGYSEQFF. The nucleotide sequence reads TGTGCCAGCAGCCCCCTGGGTTACAGTGAGCAGTTCTTC.